The 5 T cell receptor beta chains below were found in one sample sequenced in a study of cytomegalovirus exposure and HLA in healthy donors. 60 Vbeta and 13 Jbeta primers were used in PCR. Clones were read by immunoSEQ multiplex PCR, and TCRdb kept only the in-frame ones, dropping some. The sample totals over 100,000 clones. The material sequenced was PBMCs. These receptors came from a young man in good health and CMV-seronegative.

V and J are TRBV5-1 and TRBJ1-3; D not certain. The length of the CDR3 is 14 residues. Trimming cost V 0 bases and J 0 bases, with 4 bases left between them. Germline CDR1 reads SGHRS; CDR2 reads YFSETQ. The CDR3 DNA is TGCGCCAGCAGCTTGGGGAGCTCTGGAAACACCATATATTTT. Translated: CASSLGSSGNTIYF. The full variable domain, with the rest looked up from reference TRBV5-1 and TRBJ1-3, is KAGVTQTPRYLIKTRGQQVTLSCSPISGHRSVSWYQQTPGQGLQFLFEYFSETQRNKGNFPGRFSGRQFSNSRSEMNVSTLELGDSALYLCASSLGSSGNTIYFGEGSWLTVV.

The V gene is TRBV14, the J gene TRBJ1-1; D is possibly TRBD1 (6 bases). The CDR3 length is 12 residues. CDR1 and CDR2 (germline): SGHDN, FVKESK. V was cut by 5 bases and J by 4 bases, with 8 bases left in between. This CDR3 is CASSSQGTEAFF. As DNA, the CDR3 is TGTGCCAGCAGCTCACAGGGCACTGAAGCTTTCTTT.

Note on this clone: Because the CDR3 is missing its conserved closing phenylalanine or tryptophan, this is likely a read error. The J gene is TRBJ2-7, the V gene TRBV4-1; 9 nucleotides line up with TRBD1. Germline CDR1 MGHRA, CDR2 YSYEKL. With 0 bases clipped from V and 6 bases from J, the junction kept 6 bases outside the gene matches. There are 15 residues in the CDR3. The CDR3 sequence: CASSQEGTGSPEQYL. The CDR3 nucleotides are TGCGCCAGCAGCCAAGAGGGGACAGGGTCGCCCGAGCAGTACCTC.

The chain links TRBV5-1 to TRBJ2-3, with no clear D. CDR3 length: 18 residues. V was pared by 1 base and J by 2 bases, with 20 bases between. Germline CDR1 SGHRS, CDR2 YFSETQ. The DNA for the CDR3 is TGCGCCAGCAGCTTGCGGAGTATAGGAACTTCTTACACAGATACGCAGTATTTT. Translating it yields CASSLRSIGTSYTDTQYF.

The chain joins TRBV5-6 to TRBJ2-7, with unresolved D. Germline CDR1 and CDR2: SGHDT and YYEEEE. V was pared by 4 bases and J by 5 bases, with 19 bases between. The CDR3 contains 15 residues. The CDR3 loop reads CASSPATSLRDEQYF. The CDR3 DNA follows: TGTGCCAGCAGCCCCGCTACTTCCCTACGGGACGAGCAGTACTTC.